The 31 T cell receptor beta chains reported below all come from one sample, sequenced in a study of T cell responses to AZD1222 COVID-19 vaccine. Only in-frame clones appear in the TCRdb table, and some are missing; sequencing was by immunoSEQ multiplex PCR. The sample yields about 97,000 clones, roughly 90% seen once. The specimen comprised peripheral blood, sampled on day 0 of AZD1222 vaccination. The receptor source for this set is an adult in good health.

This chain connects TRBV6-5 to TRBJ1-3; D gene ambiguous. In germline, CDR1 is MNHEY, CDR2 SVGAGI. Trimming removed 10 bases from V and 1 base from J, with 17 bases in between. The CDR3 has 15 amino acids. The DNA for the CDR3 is TGTGCCACTGGGCCAGGAAGGTTTTCTGGAAACACCATATATTTT. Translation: CATGPGRFSGNTIYF.

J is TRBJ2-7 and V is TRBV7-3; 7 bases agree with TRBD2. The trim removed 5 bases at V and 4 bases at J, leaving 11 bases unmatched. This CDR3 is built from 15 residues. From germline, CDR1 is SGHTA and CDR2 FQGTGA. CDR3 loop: CASSPGGISAYEQYF. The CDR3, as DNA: TGTGCCAGCAGCCCCGGGGGGATATCCGCTTACGAGCAGTACTTC.

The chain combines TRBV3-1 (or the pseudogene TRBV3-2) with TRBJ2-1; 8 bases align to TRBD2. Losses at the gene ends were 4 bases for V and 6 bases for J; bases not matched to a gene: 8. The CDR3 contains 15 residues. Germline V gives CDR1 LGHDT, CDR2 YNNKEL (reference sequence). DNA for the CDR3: TGTGCCAGCAGCCCCGGGACTAGAGATAGCAATGAGCAGTTCTTC. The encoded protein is CASSPGTRDSNEQFF.

CDR3 region: CASSLRSRGTFTDTQYF. The DNA of the CDR3 is TGTGCCAGCAGCTTACGTTCGCGGGGGACTTTCACAGATACGCAGTATTTT. The V call is TRBV7-6, the J call TRBJ2-3; 7 bases align to TRBD2. This CDR3 is built from 17 residues. Trimming took 2 bases from V and 2 from J; bases not matched to a gene: 10. The germline V gene has CDR1 SGHVS and CDR2 FNYEAQ.

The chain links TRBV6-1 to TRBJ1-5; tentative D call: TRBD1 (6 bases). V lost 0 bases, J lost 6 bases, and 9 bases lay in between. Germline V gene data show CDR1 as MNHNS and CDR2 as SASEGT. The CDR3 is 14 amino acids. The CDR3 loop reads CASSEAGGSQPQHF. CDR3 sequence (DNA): TGTGCCAGCAGTGAAGCAGGGGGAAGTCAGCCCCAGCATTTT.

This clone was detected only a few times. For the CDR3, the DNA is TGTGCCAGCAGTAGCGGGGGGCACACAGATACGCAGTATTTT. This sequence encodes CASSSGGHTDTQYF. The chain uses TRBV6-2 or TRBV6-3 and TRBJ2-3; 9 bases agree with TRBD2. The CDR3 sequence is 14 residues long. V shed 5 bases, J shed 2 bases, and the junction held 2 bases outside the gene matches. Germline CDR1 reads MNHEY; CDR2 reads SVGEGT.

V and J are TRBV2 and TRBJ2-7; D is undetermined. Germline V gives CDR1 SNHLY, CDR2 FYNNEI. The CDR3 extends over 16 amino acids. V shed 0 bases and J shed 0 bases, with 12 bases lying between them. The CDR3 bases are TGTGCCAGCAGTGAAGCGCTTCGGCAGCACTCCTACGAGCAGTACTTC. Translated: CASSEALRQHSYEQYF.

The CDR3 spells CASSATPGHGYTF. CDR3 bases: TGTGCCAGCAGCGCGACACCGGGCCATGGCTACACCTTC. V is TRBV9 and J is TRBJ1-2; D is unclear. Germline V gene sequence: CDR1 SGDLS, CDR2 YYNGEE. The CDR3 is 13 amino acids. V was clipped by 3 bases and J by 6 bases, with 12 bases between them.

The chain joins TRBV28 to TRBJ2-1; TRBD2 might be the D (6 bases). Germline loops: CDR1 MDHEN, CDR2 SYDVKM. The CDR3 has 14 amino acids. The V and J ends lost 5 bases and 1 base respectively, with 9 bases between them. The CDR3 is CASSVRGSYNEQFF. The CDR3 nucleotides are TGTGCCAGCAGTGTGCGGGGTTCCTACAATGAGCAGTTCTTC.

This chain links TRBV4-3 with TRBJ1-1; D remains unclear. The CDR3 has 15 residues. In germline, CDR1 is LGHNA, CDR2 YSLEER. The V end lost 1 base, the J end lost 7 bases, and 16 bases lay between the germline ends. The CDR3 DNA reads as TGCGCCAGCAGCCAAGCTGCTCCGCTTTTGGGTGAAGCTTTCTTT. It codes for CASSQAAPLLGEAFF.

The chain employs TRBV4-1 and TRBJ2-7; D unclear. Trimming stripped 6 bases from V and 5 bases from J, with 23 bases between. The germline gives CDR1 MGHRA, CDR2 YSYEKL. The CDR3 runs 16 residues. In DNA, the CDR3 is TGCGCCAGCAGTTATTCGGTCAGCCGTGTCGGTGACGAGCAGTACTTC. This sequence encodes CASSYSVSRVGDEQYF.

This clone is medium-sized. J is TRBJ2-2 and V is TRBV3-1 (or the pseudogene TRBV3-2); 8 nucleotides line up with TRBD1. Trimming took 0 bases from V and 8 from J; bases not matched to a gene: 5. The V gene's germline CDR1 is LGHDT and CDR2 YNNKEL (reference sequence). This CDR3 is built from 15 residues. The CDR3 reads CASSQEDRVSGELFF. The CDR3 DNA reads TGTGCCAGCAGCCAAGAGGACAGGGTATCTGGGGAGCTGTTTTTT.

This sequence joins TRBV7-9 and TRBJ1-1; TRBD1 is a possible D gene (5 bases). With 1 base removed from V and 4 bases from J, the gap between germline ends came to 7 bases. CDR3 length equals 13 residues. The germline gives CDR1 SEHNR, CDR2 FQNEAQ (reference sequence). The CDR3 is CASSLGGTTEAFF. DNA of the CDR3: TGTGCCAGCAGCTTAGGGGGGACCACTGAAGCTTTCTTT.

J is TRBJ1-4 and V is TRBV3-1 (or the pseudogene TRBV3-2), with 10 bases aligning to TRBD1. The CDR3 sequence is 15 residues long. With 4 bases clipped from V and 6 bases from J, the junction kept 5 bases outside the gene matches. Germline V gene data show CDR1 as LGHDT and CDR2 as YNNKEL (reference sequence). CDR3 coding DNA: TGTGCCAGCAGCCCTGACAGGGGGCAATATGAAAAACTGTTTTTT. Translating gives CASSPDRGQYEKLFF.

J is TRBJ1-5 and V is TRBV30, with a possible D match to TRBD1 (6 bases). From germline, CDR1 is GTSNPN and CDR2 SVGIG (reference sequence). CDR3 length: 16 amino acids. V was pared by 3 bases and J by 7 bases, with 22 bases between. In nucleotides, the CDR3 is TGTGCCTGGAGCAGACTCGGGCAGGGGTCACGACAGCCCCAGCATTTT. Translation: CAWSRLGQGSRQPQHF.

The CDR3 DNA reads TGTGCCAGTAGTATAAATGAAAAACTGTTTTTT. Its translation: CASSINEKLFF. This sequence joins TRBV19 and TRBJ1-4; no clear D. Between the trimmed V and J ends, which lost 2 bases and 5 bases, there was a span of 0 bases. This CDR3 region has 11 residues. Germline lookup yields CDR1 LNHDA and CDR2 SQIVND (reference sequence). Filled out from reference TRBV19 and TRBJ1-4, the complete variable domain reads DGGITQSPKYLFRKEGQNVTLSCEQNLNHDAMYWYRQDPGQGLRLIYYSQIVNDFQKGDIAEGYSVSREKKESFPLTVTSAQKNPTAFYLCASSINEKLFFGSGTQLSVL.

In DNA, the CDR3 is TGTGCCAGCAGCCCCCGAGCTCGAATCACTGAAGCTTTCTTT. Its protein is CASSPRARITEAFF. The chain joins TRBV6-5 to TRBJ1-1; D call uncertain. The CDR3 totals 14 residues. Germline values: CDR1 MNHEY, CDR2 SVGAGI. V was shortened by 6 bases and J by 4 bases, with 15 bases between the two germline ends.

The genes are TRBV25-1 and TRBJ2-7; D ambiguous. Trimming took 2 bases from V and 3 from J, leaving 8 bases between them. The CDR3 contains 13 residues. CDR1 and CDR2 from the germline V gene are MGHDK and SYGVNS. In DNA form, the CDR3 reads TGTGCCAGCAGTGAAGTTCTCCACTACGAGCAGTACTTC. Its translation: CASSEVLHYEQYF.

The CDR3 DNA is TGTGCCACCAGTGATGCCAGGGCGGGGGGATCGTCGCAGTATTTT. Amino acids: CATSDARAGGSSQYF. The rearrangement uses TRBV24-1 and TRBJ2-3; the match to TRBD2 covers 8 bases. The V gene's germline CDR1 is KGHDR and CDR2 SFDVKD. With 3 bases clipped from V and 10 bases from J, the junction kept 11 bases outside the gene matches. This CDR3 has 15 amino acids.

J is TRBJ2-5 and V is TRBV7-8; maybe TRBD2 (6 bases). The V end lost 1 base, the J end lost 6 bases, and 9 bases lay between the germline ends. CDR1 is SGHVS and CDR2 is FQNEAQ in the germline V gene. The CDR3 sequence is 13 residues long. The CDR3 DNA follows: TGTGCCAGCAGCTTAGGGGGGGTCAAGACCCAGTACTTC. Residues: CASSLGGVKTQYF.

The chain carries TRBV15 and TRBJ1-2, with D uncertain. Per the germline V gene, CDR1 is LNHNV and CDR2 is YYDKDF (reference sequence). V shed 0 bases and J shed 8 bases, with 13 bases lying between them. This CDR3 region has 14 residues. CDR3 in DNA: TGTGCCACCAGCAGAGATTTAACCTGGGTCGGCTACACCTTC. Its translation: CATSRDLTWVGYTF. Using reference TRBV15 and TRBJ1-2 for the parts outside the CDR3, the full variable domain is DAMVIQNPRYQVTQFGKPVTLSCSQTLNHNVMYWYQQKSSQAPKLLFHYYDKDFNNEADTPDNFQSRRPNTSFCFLDIRSPGLGDTAMYLCATSRDLTWVGYTFGSGTRLTVV.

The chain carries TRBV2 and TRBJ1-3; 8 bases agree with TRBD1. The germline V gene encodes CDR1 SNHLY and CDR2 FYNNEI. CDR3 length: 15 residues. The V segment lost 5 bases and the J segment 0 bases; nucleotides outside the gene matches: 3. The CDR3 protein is CASSNTGGSGNTIYF. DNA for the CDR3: TGTGCCAGCAGTAATACAGGGGGCTCTGGAAACACCATATATTTT.

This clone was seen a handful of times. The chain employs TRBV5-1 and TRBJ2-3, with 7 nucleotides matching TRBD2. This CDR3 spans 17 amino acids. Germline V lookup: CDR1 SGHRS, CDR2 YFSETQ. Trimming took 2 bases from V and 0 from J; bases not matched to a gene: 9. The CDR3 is CASSFLTSVSSTDTQYF. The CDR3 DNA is TGCGCCAGCAGCTTCCTAACTAGCGTCTCTAGCACAGATACGCAGTATTTT.

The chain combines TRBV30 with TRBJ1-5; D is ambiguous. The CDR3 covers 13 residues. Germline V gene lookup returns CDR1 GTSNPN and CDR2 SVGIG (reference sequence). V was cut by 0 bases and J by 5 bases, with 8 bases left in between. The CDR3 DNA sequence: TGTGCCTGGAGTGTAAACGGGGATCAGCCCCAGCATTTT. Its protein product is CAWSVNGDQPQHF.

The CDR3 sequence is CASSEAAPTLEQYF. CDR3 DNA sequence: TGTGCCAGCAGTGAAGCCGCCCCGACGCTCGAGCAGTACTTC. The chain combines TRBV6-1 with TRBJ2-7; D unresolved. V lost 0 bases, J lost 6 bases, and 12 bases lay in between. Germline assignment: CDR1 MNHNS and CDR2 SASEGT. The CDR3 is 14 residues long.

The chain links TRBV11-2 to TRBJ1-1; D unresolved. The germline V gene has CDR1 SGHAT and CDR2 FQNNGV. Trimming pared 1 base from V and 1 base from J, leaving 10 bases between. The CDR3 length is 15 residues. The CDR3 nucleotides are TGTGCCAGCAGCTTAGGTGAGGAGGCGAACACTGAAGCTTTCTTT. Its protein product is CASSLGEEANTEAFF. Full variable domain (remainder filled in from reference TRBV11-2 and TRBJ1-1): EAGVAQSPRYKIIEKRQSVAFWCNPISGHATLYWYQQILGQGPKLLIQFQNNGVVDDSQLPKDRFSAERLKGVDSTLKIQPAKLEDSAVYLCASSLGEEANTEAFFGQGTRLTVV.

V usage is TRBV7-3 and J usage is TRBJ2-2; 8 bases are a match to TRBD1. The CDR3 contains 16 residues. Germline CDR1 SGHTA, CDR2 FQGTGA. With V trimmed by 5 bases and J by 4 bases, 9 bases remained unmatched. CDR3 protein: CASSPRGRPPTGELFF. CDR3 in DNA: TGTGCCAGCAGCCCCAGGGGGCGACCCCCCACCGGGGAGCTGTTTTTT.

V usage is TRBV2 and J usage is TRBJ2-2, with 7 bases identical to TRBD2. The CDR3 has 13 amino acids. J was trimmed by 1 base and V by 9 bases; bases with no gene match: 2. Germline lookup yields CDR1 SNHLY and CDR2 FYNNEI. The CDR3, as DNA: TGTGCCAGTAGCGGGCAGAACACCGGGGAGCTGTTTTTT. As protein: CASSGQNTGELFF.

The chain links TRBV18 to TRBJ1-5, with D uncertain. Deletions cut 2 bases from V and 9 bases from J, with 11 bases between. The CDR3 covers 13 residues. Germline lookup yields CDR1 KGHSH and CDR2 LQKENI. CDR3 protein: CASSPFADGPQHF. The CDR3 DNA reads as TGTGCCAGCTCACCATTCGCTGACGGGCCCCAGCATTTT.

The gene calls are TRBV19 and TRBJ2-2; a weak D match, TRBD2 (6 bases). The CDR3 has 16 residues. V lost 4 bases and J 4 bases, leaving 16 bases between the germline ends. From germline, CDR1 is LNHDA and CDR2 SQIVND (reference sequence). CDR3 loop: CASSKASASGTGELFF. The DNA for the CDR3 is TGTGCCAGTAGTAAGGCTAGCGCTAGTGGCACCGGGGAGCTGTTTTTT.

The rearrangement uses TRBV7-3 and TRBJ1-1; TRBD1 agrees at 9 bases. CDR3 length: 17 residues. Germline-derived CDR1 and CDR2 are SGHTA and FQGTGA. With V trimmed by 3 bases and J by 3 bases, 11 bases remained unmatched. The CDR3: CASSFLQGAEVDTEAFF. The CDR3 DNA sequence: TGTGCCAGCAGCTTCCTACAGGGGGCGGAGGTGGACACTGAAGCTTTCTTT.